The present T cell receptor (beta chain) was sequenced within a study of T cells in localized non-small cell lung cancer. Study-wide findings and caveats: Uninvolved adjacent lung had higher T cell clonality than tumor and all other tissues.

Profiling relied on immunoSEQ multiplex PCR, and the TCRdb table lists in-frame clones only, not all of them. The table lists around 5,600 clones, around a quarter of them singletons. V was clipped by 0 bases and J by 5 bases, with 16 bases between them. The length of the CDR3 is 16 residues. Germline V gene sequence: CDR1 LNHNV, CDR2 YYDKDF (reference sequence). In regard to this clone: Its antigen is unidentified.

This specimen was lung tumor tissue, taken before any cancer treatment. This sequence originates from a female donor older than 55 with stage I lung adenocarcinoma. V is TRBV15 and J is TRBJ1-1; TRBD1 is a possible D gene (5 bases). CDR3 loop: CATSRDERGRETEAFF. DNA of the CDR3: TGTGCCACCAGCAGAGATGAGAGGGGACGGGAGACTGAAGCTTTCTTT.